The rows below give T cell receptor beta chains drawn from one sample of a study of Graves' ophthalmopathy and Graves' hyperthyroidism. MiXCR was run by TCRdb on the multiplex PCR reads, yielding one entry per CDR3 protein. The sample consists of about 400,000 distinct CDR3 sequences, around 20% of them appearing once. The sequencing sample was made of peripheral blood. Receptor source: a young woman with stable Graves' hyperthyroidism. Both conserved end residues are part of each CDR3.

J,V,CDR3
TRBJ1-1,TRBV15,CATSRDGQGDTEAFF
TRBJ1-5,TRBV29-1,CSVGDSNQPQHF
TRBJ2-6,TRBV12-3/TRBV12-4,CASSSGVTGANVLTF
TRBJ1-2,TRBV4-1,CASSQDTARGPYGYTF
TRBJ2-7,TRBV6-1,CASGGLAGGHGEQYF
TRBJ2-2,TRBV20-1,CSARGLREPGELFF
TRBJ1-5,TRBV2,CASSAEDNQPQHF
TRBJ2-7,TRBV6-1,CASRDRDRGYEQYF
TRBJ2-7,TRBV7-2,CASSLDRVSSYDQYF
TRBJ1-2,TRBV29-1,CSVYNYGYTF
TRBJ2-7,TRBV12-3/TRBV12-4,CASSLARYGKLPYEQYF